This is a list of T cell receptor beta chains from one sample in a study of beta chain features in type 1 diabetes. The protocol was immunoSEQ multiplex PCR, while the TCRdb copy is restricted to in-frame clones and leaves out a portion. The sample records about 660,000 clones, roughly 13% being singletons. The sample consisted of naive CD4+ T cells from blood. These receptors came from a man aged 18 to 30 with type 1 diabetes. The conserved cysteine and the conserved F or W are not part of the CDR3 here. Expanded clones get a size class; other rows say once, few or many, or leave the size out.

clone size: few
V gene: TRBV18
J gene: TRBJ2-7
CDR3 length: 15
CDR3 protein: ASSLDAGTSNWYEQY

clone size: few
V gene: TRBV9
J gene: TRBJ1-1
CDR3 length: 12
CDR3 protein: ASSVQGAGTEAF

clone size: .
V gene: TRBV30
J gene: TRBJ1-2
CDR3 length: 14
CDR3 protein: AWAAQYRGVDYGYT

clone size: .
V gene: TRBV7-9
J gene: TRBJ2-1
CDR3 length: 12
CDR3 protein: ASSLGRRANEQF

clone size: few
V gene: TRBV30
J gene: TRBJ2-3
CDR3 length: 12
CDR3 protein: AWSVSGVTDTQY

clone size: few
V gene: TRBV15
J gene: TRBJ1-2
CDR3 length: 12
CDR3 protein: ATSREDFFGGYT

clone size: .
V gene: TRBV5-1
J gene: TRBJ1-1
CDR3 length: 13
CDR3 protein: ASSLGELPNTEAF

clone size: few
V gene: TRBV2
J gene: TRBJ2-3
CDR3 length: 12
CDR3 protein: ASSETFSTDTQY

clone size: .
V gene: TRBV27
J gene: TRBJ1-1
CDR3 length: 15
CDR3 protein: ASRDFSAGTGEGEAF

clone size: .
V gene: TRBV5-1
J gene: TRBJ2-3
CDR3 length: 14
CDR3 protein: ASSLVRDSRTDTQY

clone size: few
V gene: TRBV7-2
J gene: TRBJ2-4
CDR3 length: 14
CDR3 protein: ASSLSEGGAKNIQY

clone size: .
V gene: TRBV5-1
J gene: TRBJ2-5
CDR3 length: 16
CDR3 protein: ASSPFYISTEVQETQY

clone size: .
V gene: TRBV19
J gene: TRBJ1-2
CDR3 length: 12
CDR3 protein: ASTPTGYGYGYT

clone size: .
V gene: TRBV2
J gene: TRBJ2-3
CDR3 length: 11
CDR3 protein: ASLRSRGDTQY

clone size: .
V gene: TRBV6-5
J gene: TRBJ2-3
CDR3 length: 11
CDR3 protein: ASSYSGADTQY

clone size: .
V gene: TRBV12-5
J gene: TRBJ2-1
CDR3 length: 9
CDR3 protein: ASGARDREF

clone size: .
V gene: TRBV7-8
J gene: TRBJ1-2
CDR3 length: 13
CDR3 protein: ASSSLRQGTGGYT

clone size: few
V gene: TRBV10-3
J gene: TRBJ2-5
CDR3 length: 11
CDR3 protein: AIRRAVAETQY

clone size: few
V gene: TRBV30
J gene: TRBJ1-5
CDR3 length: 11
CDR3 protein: AWSKAVGQPQH

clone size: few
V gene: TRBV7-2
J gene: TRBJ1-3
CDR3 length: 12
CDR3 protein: ASSLLSSGNTIY

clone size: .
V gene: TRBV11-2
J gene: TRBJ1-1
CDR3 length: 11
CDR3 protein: ASSLQGDTEAF

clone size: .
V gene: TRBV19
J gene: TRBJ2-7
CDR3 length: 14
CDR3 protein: ASSIGGRSSSYEQY

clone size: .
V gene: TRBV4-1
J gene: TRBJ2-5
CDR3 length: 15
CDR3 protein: ASSQQFTSGRWKTQY

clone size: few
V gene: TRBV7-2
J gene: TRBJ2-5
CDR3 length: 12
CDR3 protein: ASSPEVAGETQY

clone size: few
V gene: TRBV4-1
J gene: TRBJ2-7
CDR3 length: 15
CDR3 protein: ASSQERASGTLKEQY

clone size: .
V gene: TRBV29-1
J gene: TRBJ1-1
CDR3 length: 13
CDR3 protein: SVGTRAGMNTEAF

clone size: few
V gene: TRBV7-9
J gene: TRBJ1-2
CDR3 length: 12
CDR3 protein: ASSTGTGNYGYT

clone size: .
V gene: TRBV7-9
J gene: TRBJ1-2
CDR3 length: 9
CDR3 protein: ASSLEGGYT

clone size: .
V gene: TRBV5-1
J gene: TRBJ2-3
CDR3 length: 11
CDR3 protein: ASSLQSGDTQY

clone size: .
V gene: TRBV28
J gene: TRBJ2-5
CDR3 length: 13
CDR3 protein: ASSSNGQGWQTQY